One and the same sample provided the 20 T cell receptor beta chains below, sequenced in a study of shared clonotypes between healthy human individuals. The protocol was immunoSEQ multiplex PCR, while the TCRdb copy is restricted to in-frame clones and leaves out a portion. The sample lists more than 450,000 clones, 60% to 85% occurring once. Source material: PBMCs. These receptors all stem from a woman aged 40 to 50 in good health. Some clones in this sample may be carry-over from other donors' samples.

The gene calls are TRBV28 and TRBJ1-5; perhaps TRBD1 as D (5 bases). V lost 2 bases and J lost 0, with 11 bases in between. The CDR3 sequence is 16 residues long. In germline, CDR1 is MDHEN, CDR2 SYDVKM. CDR3 in DNA: TGTGCCAGCAGTTTACGTGACAGCAATAGCAATCAGCCCCAGCATTTT. This gives the protein CASSLRDSNSNQPQHF.

The V gene is TRBV7-2, the J gene TRBJ1-1; TRBD1 matches 7 bases. The CDR3 has 14 amino acids. Trimming at V came to 4 bases and at J to 0 bases, leaving 2 bases not matched to a gene. Germline-derived CDR1 and CDR2 are SGHTA and FQGNSA. The CDR3 DNA reads as TGTGCCAGCAGCTCGGGACAGATGAACACTGAAGCTTTCTTT. Translating gives CASSSGQMNTEAFF.

J is TRBJ2-7 and V is TRBV6-5, with D maybe TRBD1 (5 bases). Deletions cut 2 bases from V and 0 bases from J, with 11 bases between. The CDR3 has 15 amino acids. Germline-derived CDR1 and CDR2 are MNHEY and SVGAGI. The CDR3 bases are TGTGCCAGCAGTTACGGCACAGGTACCTCCTACGAGCAGTACTTC. Translated: CASSYGTGTSYEQYF.

J is TRBJ2-7 and V is TRBV5-1, with D possibly TRBD1 on 6 matching bases. The CDR3 covers 12 residues. Germline CDR1 SGHRS, CDR2 YFSETQ. Trimming took 1 base from V and 7 from J, leaving 9 bases between them. The CDR3 protein is CASSLYQGEQYF. In DNA, the CDR3 is TGCGCCAGCAGCTTGTATCAGGGGGAGCAGTACTTC.

V gene TRBV7-6 combines with J gene TRBJ2-7; 11 bases fit TRBD2. The germline V gene has CDR1 SGHVS and CDR2 FNYEAQ. Trimming at V came to 0 bases and at J to 3 bases, leaving 10 bases not matched to a gene. The CDR3 contains 18 residues. CDR3 nucleotide sequence: TGTGCCAGCAGCTTAGCCCCCCCTCTAGCGGGAGGAAGCTACGAGCAGTACTTC. Translating gives CASSLAPPLAGGSYEQYF. Based on the CDR3 plus reference TRBV7-6 and TRBJ2-7, the full variable domain is GAGVSQSPRYKVTKRGQDVALRCDPISGHVSLYWYRQALGQGPEFLTYFNYEAQQDKSGLPNDRFSAERPEGSISTLTIQRTEQRDSAMYRCASSLAPPLAGGSYEQYFGPGTRLTVT.

CDR3 DNA: TGTGCCAGTAGTATAGTCCGGGGATCCACAGATACGCAGTATTTT. This gives the protein CASSIVRGSTDTQYF. This chain connects TRBV19 to TRBJ2-3; possible D gene TRBD2, 5 bases. The V and J ends lost 1 base and 2 bases respectively, with 10 bases between them. Germline CDR1 reads LNHDA; CDR2 reads SQIVND (reference sequence). This CDR3 comprises 15 residues.

The chain carries TRBV19 and TRBJ2-2; 13 bases line up with TRBD2. Germline-derived CDR1 and CDR2 are LNHDA and SQIVND (reference sequence). The CDR3 loop spans 15 amino acids. Trimming took 7 bases from V and 6 from J; bases not matched to a gene: 5. The CDR3 loop is CASKRTSGRAGELFF. The CDR3 bases are TGTGCCAGTAAAAGGACTAGCGGGAGAGCCGGGGAGCTGTTTTTT.

The chain is built from TRBV11-1 and TRBJ2-6, with 7 nucleotides matching TRBD2. Germline V gene lookup returns CDR1 SGHAT and CDR2 FQDESV (reference sequence). The CDR3 totals 18 residues. V lost 5 bases and J lost 3; bases outside the gene matches: 13. CDR3 in amino acids: CASSTPRGRGGGANVLTF. CDR3 coding DNA: TGTGCCAGCAGCACCCCCCGGGGGAGGGGAGGTGGGGCCAACGTCCTGACTTTC. Supplemented by reference TRBV11-1 and TRBJ2-6, the full variable domain reads EAEVAQSPRYKITEKSQAVAFWCDPISGHATLYWYRQILGQGPELLVQFQDESVVDDSQLPKDRFSAERLKGVDSTLKIQPAELGDSAMYLCASSTPRGRGGGANVLTFGAGSRLTVL.

The gene calls are TRBV18 and TRBJ2-1, with a possible D match to TRBD2 (6 bases). Germline V gives CDR1 KGHSH, CDR2 LQKENI. The CDR3 has 13 amino acids. The germline V and J ends were trimmed by 4 bases and 9 bases, with 13 bases remaining between them. The chain's CDR3 is CASSLARDVEQFF. The CDR3 DNA is TGTGCCAGCTCACTTGCGCGGGACGTTGAGCAGTTCTTC.

CDR3 DNA: TGTGCTAGTGGTTTGCGACTAGCGGACCCTCACGGAACGCCCCTAGCCAAAAACATTCAGTACTTC. Encoded protein: CASGLRLADPHGTPLAKNIQYF. This chain connects TRBV12-5 to TRBJ2-4; 9 nucleotides line up with TRBD2. The V gene's germline CDR1 is LGHNT and CDR2 FRNRAP. The CDR3 is 22 residues long. J was trimmed by 0 bases and V by 2 bases; bases with no gene match: 20.

The chain carries TRBV30 and TRBJ1-5; D possibly corresponds to TRBD1 (5 bases). V lost 2 bases, J lost 5 bases, and 16 bases lay in between. The CDR3 is 15 amino acids. The germline V gene has CDR1 GTSNPN and CDR2 SVGIG (reference sequence). DNA for the CDR3: TGTGCCTGGAGTCCCAATTTTGGGGGGGATCAGCCCCAGCATTTT. Encoded protein: CAWSPNFGGDQPQHF.

V gene TRBV11-2 combines with J gene TRBJ1-1, with D possibly TRBD1 on 6 matching bases. The V gene lost 4 bases and the J gene lost 8 bases, with 14 bases spanning the gap. The CDR3 has 13 amino acids. Germline V gene sequence: CDR1 SGHAT, CDR2 FQNNGV. CDR3 nucleotide sequence: TGTGCCAGCAGCTCAACCCTAGACAGGGAAGCTTTCTTT. Translating gives CASSSTLDREAFF.

This rearrangement joins TRBV5-8 to TRBJ2-5; 13 nucleotides agree with TRBD2. V was pared by 6 bases and J by 5 bases, with 7 bases of the junction left unmatched. Germline lookup yields CDR1 SGHTS and CDR2 YDEGEE. The CDR3 contains 15 residues. The CDR3 loop is CASNLLAGGLETQYF. The DNA for the CDR3 is TGTGCCAGCAACTTACTAGCGGGAGGGCTCGAGACCCAGTACTTC.

The rearrangement joins TRBV18 to TRBJ1-1; the D is unclear. Germline CDR1 reads KGHSH; CDR2 reads LQKENI. This CDR3 is 17 amino acids long. V lost 2 bases to trimming and J lost 0 bases, with 16 bases between them. CDR3 in amino acids: CASSPVSPRAMNTEAFF. As DNA, the CDR3 is TGTGCCAGCTCACCAGTCAGCCCAAGGGCTATGAACACTGAAGCTTTCTTT.

The table lists this clone with a few counts. The chain couples TRBV5-1 to TRBJ2-1; TRBD2 matches 14 bases. CDR1 and CDR2 (germline): SGHRS, YFSETQ. V lost 1 base to trimming and J lost 6 bases; unmatched junction nucleotides: 3. This CDR3 is 16 amino acids long. CDR3 DNA: TGCGCCAGCAGCTTGCGGGGACTAGCGGGAGCCAATGAGCAGTTCTTC. This gives the protein CASSLRGLAGANEQFF.

This clone was counted a few times. This rearrangement joins TRBV6-1 to TRBJ2-7; 8 positions match TRBD1. The trim removed 7 bases at V and 2 bases at J, leaving 4 bases unmatched. CDR1 and CDR2 from the germline V gene are MNHNS and SASEGT. CDR3 length: 13 amino acids. The CDR3 loop reads CASMGTGTYEQYF. The CDR3 nucleotides read TGTGCCAGCATGGGGACAGGAACCTACGAGCAGTACTTC.

The chain employs TRBV2 and TRBJ1-5; D uncertain. The CDR3 length is 14 residues. In germline, CDR1 is SNHLY, CDR2 FYNNEI. V was trimmed by 2 bases and J by 2 bases, leaving 7 bases between them. Written as DNA, the CDR3 is TGTGCCAGCAGTGAAAGGGTTCGCAATCAGCCCCAGCATTTT. Its translation is CASSERVRNQPQHF.

CDR3 protein: CASIGTGLYNEQFF. Written as DNA, the CDR3 is TGTGCCAGCATAGGGACAGGCCTCTACAATGAGCAGTTCTTC. This chain links TRBV28 with TRBJ2-1, with TRBD1 matching 8 bases. Germline V gene data show CDR1 as MDHEN and CDR2 as SYDVKM. V was pared by 7 bases and J by 3 bases, with 5 bases of the junction left unmatched. The CDR3 sequence is 14 residues long. Full variable domain (outside the CDR3, taken from reference TRBV28 and TRBJ2-1): DVKVTQSSRYLVKRTGEKVFLECVQDMDHENMFWYRQDPGLGLRLIYFSYDVKMKEKGDIPEGYSVSREKKERFSLILESASTNQTSMYLCASIGTGLYNEQFFGPGTRLTVL.

The rearrangement links TRBV4-1 to TRBJ2-1, with D hard to call. CDR1 is MGHRA, CDR2 YSYEKL, per germline. The CDR3 is 14 amino acids. Trimming cost V 1 base and J 8 bases, with 12 bases left between them. In DNA form, the CDR3 reads TGCGCCAGCAGCCAAGTTCCGGTTTTACATGAGCAGTTCTTC. This translates into CASSQVPVLHEQFF.

This clone was counted between two and nine times. The V gene is TRBV9, the J gene TRBJ1-5, with D uncertain. The CDR3 is 15 amino acids. Trimming removed 3 bases from V and 6 bases from J, with 16 bases in between. The germline V gene encodes CDR1 SGDLS and CDR2 YYNGEE. CDR3 coding DNA: TGTGCCAGCAGCGCTGCTGGGTCTCGAAGTCAGCCCCAGCATTTT. The encoded protein is CASSAAGSRSQPQHF. Complete variable domain (other parts from reference TRBV9 and TRBJ1-5): DSGVTQTPKHLITATGQRVTLRCSPRSGDLSVYWYQQSLDQGLQFLIQYYNGEERAKGNILERFSAQQFPDLHSELNLSSLELGDSALYFCASSAAGSRSQPQHFGDGTRLSIL.